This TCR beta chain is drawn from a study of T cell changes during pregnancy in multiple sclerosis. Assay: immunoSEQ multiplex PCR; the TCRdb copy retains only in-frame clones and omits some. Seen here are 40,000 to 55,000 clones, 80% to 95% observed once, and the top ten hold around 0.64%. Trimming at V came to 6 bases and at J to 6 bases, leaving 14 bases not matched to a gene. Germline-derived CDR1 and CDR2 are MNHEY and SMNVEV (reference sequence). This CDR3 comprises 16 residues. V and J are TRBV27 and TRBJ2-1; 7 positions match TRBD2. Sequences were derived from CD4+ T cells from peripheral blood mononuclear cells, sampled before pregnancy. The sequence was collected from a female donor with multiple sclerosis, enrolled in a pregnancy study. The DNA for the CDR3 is TGTGCCAGCAGCCCACCGGGAGCGGGGCCCCGCAATGAGCAGTTCTTC. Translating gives CASSPPGAGPRNEQFF.